Following are 14 T cell receptor beta chains from one sample sequenced in a study of beta chain features in type 1 diabetes. Investigators reverse transcribed all isolated RNA, so they sequenced expressed TCRB transcripts. Repertoires were generated with immunoSEQ multiplex PCR, while TCRdb's copy carries only in-frame clones and drops some. The sample includes around 200,000 clones, about 13% of them seen just once. The sample taken for sequencing was central memory CD4+ T cells from blood. The source of these receptors is a woman aged 18-29 years in good health.

This clone was seen only a few times. The chain is built from TRBV13 and TRBJ2-5; TRBD1 matches at 7 bases. Germline V gene data show CDR1 as PRHDT and CDR2 as FYEKMQ (reference sequence). The CDR3 is 15 residues long. With V trimmed by 4 bases and J by 2 bases, 7 bases remained unmatched. The CDR3 nucleotides are TGTGCCAGCAGCTCATCGACAGGGTTTCAAGAGACCCAGTACTTC. Its translation: CASSSSTGFQETQYF.

In this sample, this clone turned up a few times. The chain couples TRBV18 to TRBJ1-2; D gene unclear. Germline assignment: CDR1 KGHSH and CDR2 LQKENI. This CDR3 region has 13 residues. The V end was cut by 2 bases, the J end by 7 bases, with 11 bases between. The CDR3 is CASSPGEVAGYTF. Written as DNA, the CDR3 is TGTGCCAGCTCACCAGGAGAGGTCGCTGGCTACACCTTC.

The V and J genes are TRBV30 and TRBJ2-7; TRBD2 agrees at 8 bases. V shed 0 bases and J 2 bases; nucleotides not matched to a gene: 12. The CDR3 sequence is 17 residues long. Germline CDR1 reads GTSNPN; CDR2 reads SVGIG (reference sequence). The CDR3 DNA sequence: TGTGCCTGGAGTGTAGGGGGTAGCGGGACCTTACCCTACGAGCAGTACTTC. It codes for CAWSVGGSGTLPYEQYF.

This clone was observed a few times. This sequence joins TRBV2 and TRBJ2-1; TRBD2 matches at 11 bases. Germline values: CDR1 SNHLY, CDR2 FYNNEI. CDR3 length: 15 residues. V shed 6 bases, J shed 7 bases, and the junction held 8 bases outside the gene matches. The chain's CDR3 is CASRPTSGSGNEQFF. CDR3 nucleotides: TGTGCCAGCAGGCCCACTAGCGGGAGTGGTAATGAGCAGTTCTTC.

The V gene is TRBV6-6, the J gene TRBJ2-7, with TRBD2 matching over 11 bases. Germline-derived CDR1 and CDR2 are MNHNY and SVGAGI (reference sequence). This CDR3 comprises 14 residues. Trimming cost V 6 bases and J 3 bases; bases outside gene matches: 4. The CDR3 region has the DNA TGTGCCAGCAGATTTAGCGGGAGGGACTACGAGCAGTACTTC. This encodes CASRFSGRDYEQYF.

The sample holds a few counts of this clone. V is TRBV5-1 and J is TRBJ1-2, with 7 bases matching TRBD1. The J segment lost 1 base and the V segment lost 4 bases, leaving 1 base of the junction unmatched. The CDR3 is 13 residues long. Germline V CDR1 and CDR2: SGHRS, YFSETQ. CDR3 in DNA: TGCGCCAGCAGCGGGGACAGTAACTATGGCTACACCTTC. This sequence encodes CASSGDSNYGYTF.

This clone was recorded a few times. The V call is TRBV2, the J call TRBJ1-2, with D possibly matching TRBD1 (5 bases). CDR1 SNHLY and CDR2 FYNNEI come from the germline V gene. Trimming left V 7 bases short and J 7 bases short, with 13 bases between. This CDR3 has 12 amino acids. The CDR3 loop is CASKAGYGGYTF. Here the CDR3 DNA reads TGTGCCAGCAAGGCAGGGTACGGTGGCTACACCTTC. Variable domain in full (rest from reference TRBV2 and TRBJ1-2): EPEVTQTPSHQVTQMGQEVILRCVPISNHLYFYWYRQILGQKVEFLVSFYNNEISEKSEIFDDQFSVERPDGSNFTLKIRSTKLEDSAMYFCASKAGYGGYTFGSGTRLTVV.

This chain joins TRBV11-2 and TRBJ2-7; D not certain. The CDR3 is 15 residues long. V lost 2 bases and J 0 bases, leaving 11 bases between the germline ends. Germline V gene lookup returns CDR1 SGHAT and CDR2 FQNNGV. This chain's CDR3 is CASSLITRSSYEQYF. The DNA of the CDR3 is TGTGCCAGCAGCTTAATTACGAGAAGCTCCTACGAGCAGTACTTC. The full variable domain, in which reference TRBV11-2 and TRBJ2-7 provide the parts outside the CDR3, is EAGVAQSPRYKIIEKRQSVAFWCNPISGHATLYWYQQILGQGPKLLIQFQNNGVVDDSQLPKDRFSAERLKGVDSTLKIQPAKLEDSAVYLCASSLITRSSYEQYFGPGTRLTVT.

The J gene is TRBJ2-2, the V gene TRBV30, with D maybe TRBD2 (5 bases). V lost 3 bases and J 4 bases, leaving 15 bases between the germline ends. Looked up from germline, CDR1 is GTSNPN and CDR2 is SVGIG (reference sequence). The CDR3 is 15 amino acids. This CDR3 is CAWSPARVGTGELFF. The CDR3 DNA reads as TGTGCCTGGAGCCCCGCGCGGGTGGGCACCGGGGAGCTGTTTTTT. The full variable domain, completed using reference TRBV30 and TRBJ2-2, is SQTIHQWPATLVQPVGSPLSLECTVEGTSNPNLYWYRQAAGRGLQLLFYSVGIGQISSEVPQNLSASRPQDRQFILSSKKLLLSDSGFYLCAWSPARVGTGELFFGEGSRLTVL.

This rearrangement joins TRBV18 to TRBJ2-7; 15 nucleotides line up with TRBD2. CDR1 KGHSH and CDR2 LQKENI come from the germline V gene. The CDR3 runs 17 residues. V lost 6 bases, J lost 5 bases, and 11 bases stayed unmatched. The CDR3 reads CASSPPGLAGGSDEQYF. The CDR3 DNA follows: TGTGCCAGCTCGCCTCCGGGACTAGCGGGAGGCAGCGACGAGCAGTACTTC.

For the CDR3, the DNA is TGCAGCGTTGAGCCAGGCCAAAACATTCAGTACTTC. Residues: CSVEPGQNIQYF. V and J are TRBV29-1 and TRBJ2-4; D remains unclear. The CDR3 contains 12 residues. Germline lookup yields CDR1 SQVTM and CDR2 ANQGSEA. Trimming shortened V by 3 bases and J by 5 bases, and 8 bases separated the two germline ends.

This clone was seen more than once but under ten times. The chain carries TRBV28 and TRBJ1-2, with D uncertain. The length of the CDR3 is 12 residues. CDR1 is MDHEN and CDR2 is SYDVKM in the germline V gene. The CDR3 spells CGTHTRLYGYTF. CDR3 DNA sequence: TGTGGGACTCATACCCGACTCTATGGCTACACCTTC.

This clone was seen more than once but under ten times. CDR3 region: CASSYLREQYF. CDR3 DNA sequence: TGTGCCAGCAGTTACCTCAGGGAGCAGTACTTC. The rearrangement uses TRBV6-5 and TRBJ2-7; no definite D call. This CDR3 contains 11 residues. CDR1 and CDR2 from the germline V gene are MNHEY and SVGAGI. Deletions cut 2 bases from V and 7 bases from J, with 6 bases between.

The chain combines TRBV6-5 with TRBJ2-7; no reliable D call. V was pared by 10 bases and J by 0 bases, with 19 bases between. The CDR3 length is 15 residues. Germline assignment: CDR1 MNHEY and CDR2 SVGAGI. This CDR3 is CATGEEFPSSYEQYF. CDR3 nucleotides: TGTGCCACCGGCGAGGAATTTCCGAGCTCCTACGAGCAGTACTTC.